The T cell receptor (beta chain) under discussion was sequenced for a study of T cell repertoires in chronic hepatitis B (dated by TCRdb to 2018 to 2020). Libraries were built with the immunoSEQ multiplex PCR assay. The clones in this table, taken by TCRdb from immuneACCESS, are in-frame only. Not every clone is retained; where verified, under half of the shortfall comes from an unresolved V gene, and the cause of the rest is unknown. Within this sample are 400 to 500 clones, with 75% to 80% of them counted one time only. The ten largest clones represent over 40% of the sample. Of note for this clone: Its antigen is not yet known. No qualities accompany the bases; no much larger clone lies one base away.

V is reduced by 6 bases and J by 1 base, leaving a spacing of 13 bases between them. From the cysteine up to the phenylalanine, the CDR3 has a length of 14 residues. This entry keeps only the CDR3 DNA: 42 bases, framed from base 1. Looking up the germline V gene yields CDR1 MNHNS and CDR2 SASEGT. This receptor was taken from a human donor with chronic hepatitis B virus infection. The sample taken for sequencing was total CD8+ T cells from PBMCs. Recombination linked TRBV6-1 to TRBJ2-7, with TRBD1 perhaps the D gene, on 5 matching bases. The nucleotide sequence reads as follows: TGTGCCAGCAGAGCCCTAGGGGATTCCTACGAGCAGTACTTC. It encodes CASRALGDSYEQYF.